This T cell receptor beta chain was obtained from a study of blood T cell repertoires in COVID-19. Study-level background: Material from acute and convalescent COVID-19 was sourced from the United States, Italy and Spain. PBMCs, B-cell-depleted T cells, or T cells provided the cDNA or gDNA that made up the material.

Methods used by the authors: Using reference gene primer amplification, nucleated cell counts were estimated. Sequencing used immunoSEQ multiplex PCR; TCRdb keeps in-frame clones, though not all of them. For V, J and clone size, that table is used; D and trimming come from the DNA. Of tens of thousands of clones listed, 80% to 90% are singletons. This clone was recorded only once. Germline-derived CDR1 and CDR2 are MNHEY and SVGAGI. The CDR3 length is 16 residues. V lost 0 bases and J 5 bases, leaving 16 bases between the germline ends. This clonotype was obtained from a woman aged 60-75 years with acute or convalescent COVID-19. V gene TRBV6-5 combines with J gene TRBJ2-5, with D possibly TRBD2 on 6 matching bases. Specimen: peripheral blood. DNA for the CDR3: TGTGCCAGCAGTTACTCCACTGGAGGGTTAGGGGAGACCCAGTACTTC. Encoded protein: CASSYSTGGLGETQYF.